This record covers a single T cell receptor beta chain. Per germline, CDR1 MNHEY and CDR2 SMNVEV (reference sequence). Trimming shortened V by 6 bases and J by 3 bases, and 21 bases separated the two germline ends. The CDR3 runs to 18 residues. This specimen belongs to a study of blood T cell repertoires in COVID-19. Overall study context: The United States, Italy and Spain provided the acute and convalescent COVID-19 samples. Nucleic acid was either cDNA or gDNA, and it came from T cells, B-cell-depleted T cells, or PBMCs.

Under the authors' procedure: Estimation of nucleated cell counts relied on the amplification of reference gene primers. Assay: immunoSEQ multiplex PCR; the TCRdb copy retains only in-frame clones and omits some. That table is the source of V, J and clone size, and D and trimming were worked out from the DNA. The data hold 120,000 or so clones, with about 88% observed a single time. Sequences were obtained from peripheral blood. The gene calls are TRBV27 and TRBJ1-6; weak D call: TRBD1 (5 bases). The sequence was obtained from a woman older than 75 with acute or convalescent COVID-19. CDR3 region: CASRLPGPQTSYNSPLHF. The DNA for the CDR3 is TGTGCCAGCAGACTCCCGGGACCGCAGACTAGCTATAATTCACCCCTCCACTTT.